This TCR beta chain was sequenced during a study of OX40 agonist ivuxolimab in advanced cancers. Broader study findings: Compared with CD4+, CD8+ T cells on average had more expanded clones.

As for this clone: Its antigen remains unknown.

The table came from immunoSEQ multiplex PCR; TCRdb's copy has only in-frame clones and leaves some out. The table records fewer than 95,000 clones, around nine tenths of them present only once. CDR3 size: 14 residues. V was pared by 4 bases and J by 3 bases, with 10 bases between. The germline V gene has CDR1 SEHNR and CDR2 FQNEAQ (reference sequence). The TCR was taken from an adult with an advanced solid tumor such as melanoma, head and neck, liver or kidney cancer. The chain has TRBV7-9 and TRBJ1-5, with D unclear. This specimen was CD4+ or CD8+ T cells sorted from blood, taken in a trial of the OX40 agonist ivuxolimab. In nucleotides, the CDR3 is TGTGCCAGCAGCTCGTGGCCCAACAATCAGCCCCAGCATTTT. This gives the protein CASSSWPNNQPQHF.